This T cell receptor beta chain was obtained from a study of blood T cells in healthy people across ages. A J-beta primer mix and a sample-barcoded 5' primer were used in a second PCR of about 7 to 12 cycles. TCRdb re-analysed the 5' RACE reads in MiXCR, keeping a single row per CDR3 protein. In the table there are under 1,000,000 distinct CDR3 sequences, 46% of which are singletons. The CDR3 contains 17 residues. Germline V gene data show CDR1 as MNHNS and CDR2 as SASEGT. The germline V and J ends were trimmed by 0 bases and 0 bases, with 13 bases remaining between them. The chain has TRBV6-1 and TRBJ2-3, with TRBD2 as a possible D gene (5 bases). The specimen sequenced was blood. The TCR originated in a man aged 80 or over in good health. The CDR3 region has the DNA TGTGCCAGCAGTGAAGCGCCCTCGGGGAAGAGCACAGATACGCAGTATTTT. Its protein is CASSEAPSGKSTDTQYF.